The rows below give T cell receptor beta chains drawn from one sample of a study of tumor-infiltrating lymphocytes in primary liver carcinoma. Using its own MiXCR run on the multiplex PCR reads, TCRdb lists one record per CDR3 protein. The data show 100,000 or so distinct CDR3 sequences, more than 65% seen once. Sequenced material: liver tumor tissue from sampling region 2. Every receptor here comes from a woman between 55 and 75 years old with primary liver carcinoma and hepatitis B virus infection. The CDR3 runs from the conserved cysteine through the conserved F or W. D genes are given only for firm matches. Clone size appears in some rows only: once, few, many, or a class for an expanded clone.

j_call	d_call	v_call	clone_size	cdr3_nt	cdr3_aa
TRBJ1-1	NA	TRBV7-9	NA	TGTGCCAGCAGCTGGGACATCTCCGATTGGGGTACAGCTGAAGCTTTCTTT	CASSWDISDWGTAEAFF
TRBJ2-1	NA	TRBV29-1	many	TGCAGCACCCGGGGACTCCAACTCTACAATGAGCAGTTCTTC	CSTRGLQLYNEQFF
TRBJ2-7	NA	TRBV11-2	NA	TGTGCAAGCAGCTTAGATCGGACCGACGATAAGTACTTC	CASSLDRTDDKYF
TRBJ1-5	NA	TRBV7-9	NA	TGTACCAGCAGCTTTGAAAATCAGCCCCTGCATTTT	CTSSFENQPLHF
TRBJ2-7	NA	TRBV11-2	medium-sized	TGTGCCAGCAGCCCCCCAGAGGGCAGGGTGGGGAACTACGAGCAGTACTTC	CASSPPEGRVGNYEQYF
TRBJ2-5	NA	TRBV11-3	NA	TGTGCCAGCAGCTTAGGTAGATGGGACCAAGAGACCCAGTGCTTC	CASSLGRWDQETQCF
TRBJ1-1	NA	TRBV4-2	many	TGTGCCAGCCGCATCGATCCGGGGAAAGCTGGTGAAGCTTTCTTT	CASRIDPGKAGEAFF
TRBJ2-1	TRBD2	TRBV5-5	many	TGTGCCAGCAGCCCCTCGGGACTAGCGGGAGGTAGGAGGCAGTTCTTC	CASSPSGLAGGRRQFF
TRBJ1-3	TRBD1	TRBV29-1	NA	TGCAGCGCCCGGACAGGGGCGGGCTCCATATATTTT	CSARTGAGSIYF
TRBJ2-1	TRBD2	TRBV10-1	many	TGCGCCAGCTCAAAAACAGCTAGCGGAGTTAATGAGCAGTTCTTC	CASSKTASGVNEQFF
TRBJ2-7	TRBD2	TRBV4-2	NA	TGTGCCAGCAACCAAGATACTAGCGGTAACTACGAGCAGTACTTC	CASNQDTSGNYEQYF
TRBJ2-7	TRBD2	TRBV6-1	NA	TGTGCCAGCAAGACTAGCGGGATGAGCTACGAGCAGTACTTC	CASKTSGMSYEQYF
TRBJ2-1	NA	TRBV28	NA	TGTGCCAGCAGTTTCCTCAATAAGCAGTTCTTC	CASSFLNKQFF
TRBJ2-1	NA	TRBV11-3	NA	TGTGCCAGCAGCTTAGGTCAAGGCGGGATGTCCGACTACAATAAGCAGTTCTTC	CASSLGQGGMSDYNKQFF
TRBJ2-5	TRBD2	TRBV12-3/TRBV12-4	NA	TGTGCCAGCAATCGACGGGAGGGCCGAGGAACCCAGTACTTC	CASNRREGRGTQYF
TRBJ2-3	TRBD2	TRBV11-2	NA	TGTGCCAGCAGCACGGGACTAGCGGGAGTGACAGATACGCAGTATTTT	CASSTGLAGVTDTQYF
TRBJ2-2	NA	TRBV28	NA	TGTGCCAGCAGTTCGGGCGGAGGAGGCACCGGGGAGCTGCTTTTT	CASSSGGGGTGELLF
TRBJ2-1	TRBD2	TRBV29-1	NA	TGCAGCGTTGAGGAGGGACTAGCTGGAGACGATGAGCAGTTCTTC	CSVEEGLAGDDEQFF
TRBJ2-1	TRBD2	TRBV11-3	medium-sized	TGTGCCAGCAGCCAGACTAGCGGGAGTAGTAATGAGCAGTTCTTC	CASSQTSGSSNEQFF
TRBJ1-5	NA	TRBV11-2	NA	TGTGTCAGCAGCCCAATCTCGACTGGACTCAAACAGCCCCAGCATTTT	CVSSPISTGLKQPQHF
TRBJ1-1	TRBD1	TRBV12-3/TRBV12-4	NA	TGTGCCAGCAGTCTGTGGACAGGGACGAACAGTGAAGCTTTCTTT	CASSLWTGTNSEAFF
TRBJ2-7	TRBD2	TRBV4-2	NA	TGTGCCGGCAGCCCAAGGGCTAGCGGGAGTTTGGACGAGCAGTACTTC	CAGSPRASGSLDEQYF
TRBJ2-7	TRBD1	TRBV11-2	NA	TGTGCCAGCAGTTTGGGACAGTCCAACTACGAGCAGTACTTC	CASSLGQSNYEQYF
TRBJ2-3	NA	TRBV11-2	NA	TGTGCCAGCAGCTTAGGGGGAGTAACGTACACGTCAGATACGAATTATTTT	CASSLGGVTYTSDTNYF
TRBJ1-5	NA	TRBV6-1	NA	TGTGCCAGCAGTGCCATGGGGAAATATGGCAATCAACCCCAGCATTTT	CASSAMGKYGNQPQHF
TRBJ2-3	TRBD2	TRBV29-1	NA	TGTAGCGTCGATCGACTAGCGGGGGGCACAGATACGCAGTGTTTT	CSVDRLAGGTDTQCF
TRBJ2-3	NA	TRBV11-3	NA	TGTGCCAGCAGCCCCCTACAGGGCTCAGGCACAGATACGCAGTATTTT	CASSPLQGSGTDTQYF
TRBJ1-2	NA	TRBV29-1	NA	TGCAGCATTGAAGAATCGAGCTACATCTTC	CSIEESSYIF
TRBJ2-1	TRBD2	TRBV10-1	NA	TGCGCCAGCAGTGAGTCGACTAGCAGGTACTATGAGCAGTTCTTC	CASSESTSRYYEQFF
TRBJ2-7	TRBD2	TRBV5-5	NA	TGTGTCAGCAGTCATGGACTAGCGGGAGTCTACGAGCAGTACTTC	CVSSHGLAGVYEQYF
TRBJ2-3	NA	TRBV29-1	NA	TGCAGTATTGAAGAGAGCAACACAGATACGCAGTATTTT	CSIEESNTDTQYF
TRBJ2-3	NA	TRBV11-1	NA	TGTGCCAGCAGTTTAAGGCAACGTGCGGGACGGTCTCACTTT	CASSLRQRAGRSHF
TRBJ2-7	TRBD2	TRBV11-3	NA	TGTGCCAACAGCTTAGGCAGGCGGGAGCACGAGCAGTACTTC	CANSLGRREHEQYF
TRBJ2-3	TRBD2	TRBV7-9	few	TGTGCCAGCAGCTCACCGAAGGGACTAGCGGGAACCACAGATACGCAGTATTTT	CASSSPKGLAGTTDTQYF
TRBJ1-4	TRBD1	TRBV11-2	medium-sized	TGTGCCAGCAGCCTGGACAGGAATCTAAATGAAAAACTGTTTTTT	CASSLDRNLNEKLFF
TRBJ2-3	NA	TRBV10-3	NA	TGTGCCATCAGTGAGTCCCGCCTGCAAGAGGAACGAGATACGCAGTATTTT	CAISESRLQEERDTQYF